This T cell receptor beta chain was sequenced for a study of T cells in tuberculosis. General study points: Selection depended on which cryopreserved specimens were available.

Germline lookup yields CDR1 SGHTA and CDR2 FQGNSA. This CDR3 has 16 amino acids. Trimming took 5 bases from V and 9 from J; bases not matched to a gene: 13. Each donor contributed approximately 100,000 T cells on average, unsorted. This clone was observed a single time. Its antigen is as yet unknown. Only in-frame clones appear in the TCRdb table, and some are missing; sequencing was by immunoSEQ multiplex PCR. The profile shows fewer than 40,000 clones, 97% of them singletons. The V and J genes are TRBV7-2 and TRBJ2-1; 10 nucleotides match TRBD1. The TCR originated in a donor between 10 and 35 years old with latent tuberculosis or without tuberculosis infection. Input material: PBMCs. The CDR3 loop reads CASSPRWGQGLIEQFF. CDR3 coding DNA: TGTGCCAGCAGCCCCCGGTGGGGACAGGGGTTGATTGAGCAGTTCTTC.